Each of the 16 T cell receptor beta chains below was sequenced from the same sample in a study of beta chain features in type 1 diabetes. Findings of the study overall: There was a moderate but significant shortening of TCRB CDR3s in all four CD4+ subsets of Type 1 diabetes patients.

Their specific antigens are unknown. Expressed TCRB transcripts were sequenced because the entire RNA isolate underwent reverse transcription. Data came from immunoSEQ multiplex PCR; TCRdb stores just in-frame clones and leaves some out. The sample carries 65,000 to 85,000 clones, around 49% recorded once. Source material: central memory CD4+ T cells from blood. The receptors stem from a man aged 25 to 40 with type 1 diabetes.

The chain has TRBV4-1 and TRBJ1-6, with D perhaps matching TRBD1 (6 bases). Germline values: CDR1 MGHRA, CDR2 YSYEKL. The CDR3 consists of 14 residues. Trimming shortened V by 3 bases and J by 7 bases, and 10 bases separated the two germline ends. CDR3 loop: CASSHQQGNSPLHF. The CDR3 DNA is TGCGCCAGCAGCCACCAACAGGGCAATTCACCCCTCCACTTT.

This chain uses TRBV2 with TRBJ2-3, with 8 bases lining up with TRBD2. The germline V gene has CDR1 SNHLY and CDR2 FYNNEI. J was trimmed by 1 base and V by 3 bases; bases with no gene match: 3. This CDR3 contains 15 residues. For the CDR3, the DNA is TGTGCCAGCAGTGATCGAGCGGGGGGCACAGATACGCAGTATTTT. It encodes CASSDRAGGTDTQYF.

This clone appeared a few times. The chain combines TRBV6-1 with TRBJ2-1; no clear D gene. Germline V gene data show CDR1 as MNHNS and CDR2 as SASEGT. This CDR3 contains 11 residues. The V gene lost 5 bases and the J gene lost 10 bases, with 9 bases spanning the gap. The CDR3 region has the DNA TGTGCCAGCAGTTTCCCGACAGAGCAGTTCTTC. This translates into CASSFPTEQFF.

The chain employs TRBV14 and TRBJ1-1, with D tentatively TRBD1 (5 bases). This CDR3 has 11 amino acids. Trimming removed 4 bases from V and 8 bases from J, with 8 bases in between. The germline V gene encodes CDR1 SGHDN and CDR2 FVKESK. The CDR3 reads CASSLAGEAFF. For the CDR3, the DNA is TGTGCCAGCAGCCTCGCAGGGGAAGCTTTCTTT.

The chain couples TRBV19 to TRBJ2-3, with D perhaps matching TRBD2 (7 bases). CDR3 length equals 13 residues. Germline CDR1 reads LNHDA; CDR2 reads SQIVND (reference sequence). V was clipped by 7 bases and J by 5 bases, with 13 bases between them. The CDR3 DNA sequence: TGTGCCAGTAATCGGGGGGCCGGAGATACGCAGTATTTT. It yields the protein CASNRGAGDTQYF.

This clone was observed once. V usage is TRBV7-9 and J usage is TRBJ2-7; 7 bases line up with TRBD2. Germline V gene data show CDR1 as SEHNR and CDR2 as FQNEAQ (reference sequence). V shed 6 bases and J 7 bases; nucleotides not matched to a gene: 15. This CDR3 has 15 residues. The DNA for the CDR3 is TGTGCCAGCAGGAGTAGAGGGAGGGCCTTTTCTGAGCAGTACTTC. Translation gives CASRSRGRAFSEQYF.

V is TRBV29-1 and J is TRBJ2-1; weak D call: TRBD2 (6 bases). This CDR3 spans 13 amino acids. CDR1 is SQVTM, CDR2 ANQGSEA, per germline. V lost 7 bases to trimming and J lost 3 bases, with 13 bases between them. The CDR3 sequence: CSGRRENYNEQFF. DNA of the CDR3: TGCAGCGGGAGGAGGGAAAACTACAATGAGCAGTTCTTC.

The chain has TRBV29-1 and TRBJ1-2; the match to TRBD1 covers 7 bases. CDR1 is SQVTM and CDR2 is ANQGSEA in the germline V gene. The CDR3 is 13 residues long. J gave up 2 bases and V 7 bases, and 7 bases lay outside the gene matches. The CDR3 protein is CSDRDRRNYGYTF. DNA for the CDR3: TGCAGCGACCGGGACAGAAGGAACTATGGCTACACCTTC.

V gene TRBV19 combines with J gene TRBJ1-2; 7 positions match TRBD1. This CDR3 contains 13 residues. V was pared by 4 bases and J by 8 bases, with 7 bases of the junction left unmatched. CDR1 LNHDA and CDR2 SQIVND come from the germline V gene (reference sequence). The CDR3 nucleotides read TGTGCCAGTAGTAGAGGACAGGCCCAAGGCTACACCTTC. It codes for CASSRGQAQGYTF.

The rearrangement joins TRBV6-5 to TRBJ2-1, with 10 bases identical to TRBD2. V shed 9 bases and J 5 bases; nucleotides not matched to a gene: 10. Germline V gene lookup returns CDR1 MNHEY and CDR2 SVGAGI. The CDR3 consists of 15 residues. The DNA for the CDR3 is TGTGCCAGTGCCAAAGCGGGAGGGCCCCACAATGAGCAGTTCTTC. Its protein is CASAKAGGPHNEQFF.

This chain links TRBV28 with TRBJ2-1; TRBD2 aligns across 8 bases. Germline lookup yields CDR1 MDHEN and CDR2 SYDVKM. The V segment lost 5 bases and the J segment 7 bases; nucleotides outside the gene matches: 7. The CDR3 runs 14 residues. This CDR3 reads CASSIGLAGNEQFF. The CDR3 DNA is TGTGCCAGCAGTATTGGACTAGCCGGAAATGAGCAGTTCTTC.

This rearrangement joins TRBV2 to TRBJ2-5, with D hard to call. CDR3 length: 11 amino acids. The V gene lost 7 bases and the J gene lost 0 bases, with 3 bases spanning the gap. CDR1 and CDR2 from the germline V gene are SNHLY and FYNNEI. The CDR3 nucleotides are TGTGCCAGCACAGACCAAGAGACCCAGTACTTC. It encodes CASTDQETQYF.

The V and J genes are TRBV2 and TRBJ2-3; perhaps TRBD2 as D (6 bases). CDR1 is SNHLY and CDR2 is FYNNEI in the germline V gene. The CDR3 has 14 amino acids. The V end lost 7 bases, the J end lost 11 bases, and 22 bases lay between the germline ends. The CDR3 DNA reads TGTGCCAGCACGGCCGGGACTCTTATATTGGGGCAGTATTTT. Amino acid sequence: CASTAGTLILGQYF.

The J gene is TRBJ1-1, the V gene TRBV13; D ambiguous. Trimming took 2 bases from V and 1 from J, leaving 11 bases between them. CDR1 and CDR2 (germline): PRHDT, FYEKMQ (reference sequence). CDR3 length: 15 amino acids. The CDR3 here is CASSLMTGKNTEAFF. For the CDR3, the DNA is TGTGCCAGCAGCTTAATGACGGGGAAGAACACTGAAGCTTTCTTT.

J is TRBJ1-1 and V is TRBV5-8; 7 nucleotides align to TRBD1. The CDR3 covers 19 residues. CDR1 and CDR2 from the germline V gene are SGHTS and YDEGEE. V gave up 4 bases and J gave up 1 base; unmatched junction bases: 19. As DNA, the CDR3 is TGTGCCAGCAGCCAAAATTCGGACAGGCTTGGTTTTGGGAACACTGAAGCTTTCTTT. Amino acids: CASSQNSDRLGFGNTEAFF.

Remarks on this clone: The sample holds other DNA sequences that translate to the same CDR3. This chain links TRBV19 with TRBJ1-1; TRBD1 matches at 8 bases. The trim removed 2 bases at V and 6 bases at J, leaving 2 bases unmatched. This CDR3 is built from 13 residues. The germline CDR1 and CDR2 sequences are LNHDA and SQIVND (reference sequence). CDR3 coding DNA: TGTGCCAGTAGTATACAACAGGGGGCTGAAGCTTTCTTT. This translates into CASSIQQGAEAFF.